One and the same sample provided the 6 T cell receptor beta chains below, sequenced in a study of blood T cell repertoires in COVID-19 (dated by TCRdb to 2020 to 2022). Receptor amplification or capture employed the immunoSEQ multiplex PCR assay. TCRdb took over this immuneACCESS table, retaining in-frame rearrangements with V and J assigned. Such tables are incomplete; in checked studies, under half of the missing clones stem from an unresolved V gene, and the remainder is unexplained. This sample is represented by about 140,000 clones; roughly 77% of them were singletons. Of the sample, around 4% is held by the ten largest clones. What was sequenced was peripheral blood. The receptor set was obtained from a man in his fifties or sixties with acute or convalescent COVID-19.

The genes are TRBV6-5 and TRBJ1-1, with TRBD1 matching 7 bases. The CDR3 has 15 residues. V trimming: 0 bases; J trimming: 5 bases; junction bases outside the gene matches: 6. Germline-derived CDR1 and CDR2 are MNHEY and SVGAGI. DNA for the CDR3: TGTGCCAGCAGTTACTCCCAGGGGGTTGGAACTGAAGCTTTCTTT. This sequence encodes CASSYSQGVGTEAFF.

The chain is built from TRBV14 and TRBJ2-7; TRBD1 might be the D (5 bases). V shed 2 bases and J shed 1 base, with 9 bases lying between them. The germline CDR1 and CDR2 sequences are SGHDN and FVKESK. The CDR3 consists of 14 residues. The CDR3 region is CASSQTGSSYEQYF. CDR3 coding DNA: TGTGCCAGCAGCCAAACAGGTTCTTCCTACGAGCAGTACTTC.

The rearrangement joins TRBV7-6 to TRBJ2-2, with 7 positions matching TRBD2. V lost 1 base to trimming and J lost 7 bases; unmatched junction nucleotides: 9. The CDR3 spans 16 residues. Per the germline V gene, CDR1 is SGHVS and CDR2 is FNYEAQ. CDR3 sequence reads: CASSLEAGVSGGELFF. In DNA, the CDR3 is TGTGCCAGCAGCTTAGAGGCGGGAGTATCGGGCGGGGAGCTGTTTTTT.

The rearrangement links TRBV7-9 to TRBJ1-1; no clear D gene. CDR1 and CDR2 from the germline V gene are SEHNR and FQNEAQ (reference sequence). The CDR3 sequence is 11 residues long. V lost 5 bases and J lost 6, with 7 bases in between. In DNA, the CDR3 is TGTGCCAGCAGCCCATTTGCTGAAGCTTTCTTT. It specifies CASSPFAEAFF.

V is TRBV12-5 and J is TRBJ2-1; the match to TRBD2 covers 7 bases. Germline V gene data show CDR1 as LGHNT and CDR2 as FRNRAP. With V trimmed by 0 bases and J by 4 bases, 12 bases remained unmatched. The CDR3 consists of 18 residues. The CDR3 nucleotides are TGTGCTAGTGGTTTGGTTAGGGAGAGCGGGATTACATACAATGAGCAGTTCTTC. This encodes CASGLVRESGITYNEQFF.

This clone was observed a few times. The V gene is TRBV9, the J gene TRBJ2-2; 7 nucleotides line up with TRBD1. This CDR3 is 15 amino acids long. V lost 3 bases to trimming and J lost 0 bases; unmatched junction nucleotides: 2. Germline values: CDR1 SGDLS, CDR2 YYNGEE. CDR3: CASSGGQANTGELFF. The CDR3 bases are TGTGCCAGCAGCGGTGGACAGGCGAACACCGGGGAGCTGTTTTTT.